This T cell receptor beta chain stems from a study of beta chain features in type 1 diabetes. On this clone itself: The target antigen is unknown.

Study results and limitations: Sequencing the cDNA could make cells with high TCR expression show up more than they should. For type 1 diabetes patients, VDJ junctions showed fewer insertions and more deletions.

The CDR3 consists of 15 residues. Germline assignment: CDR1 KGHSH and CDR2 LQKENI. V was pared by 8 bases and J by 4 bases, with 18 bases between. Of the isolated RNA, all was reverse transcribed, and so the sequenced material was expressed TCRB transcripts. The protocol was immunoSEQ multiplex PCR, while the TCRdb copy is restricted to in-frame clones and leaves out a portion. The sample consists of about 220,000 clones, roughly 10% of them appearing once. The chain recombines TRBV18 with TRBJ2-1; D is possibly TRBD1 (6 bases). Sequencing input: central memory CD4+ T cells from blood. This receptor was taken from a young man in good health. CDR3 protein: CASHTPRGGYNEQFF. The CDR3 DNA reads TGTGCCAGCCACACCCCCAGAGGGGGTTACAATGAGCAGTTCTTC.